The 29 T cell receptor delta chains below all came from one sample that was sequenced in a study of γδ T cells in repeated Plasmodium falciparum infection. Flow sorting of PBMC yielded separate Vgamma9/Vdelta2+ and Vdelta2-negative gammadelta T cell populations for bulk repertoire analysis. TCRdb reanalyzed the multiplex PCR reads using CATT. The sample has roughly 93,000 delta-chain clones, 1.4% seen once. The sample consisted of gamma-delta T cells from blood. These receptors all stem from a pool of human donors (malaria-infected and uninfected, not separated).

Turning to this clone: TCRdb's protein, taken from a much larger clone, differs from this DNA's translation at residue 5, likely owing to a read error; the protein displayed comes from the DNA. The chain is built from TRDV2 and TRDJ1; D is possibly TRDD3 (5 bases). No J segment appears in TCRdb, so it was assigned here by matching the sequence to germline. Trimming cost V 2 bases and J 2 bases, with 8 bases left between them. The CDR3 totals 13 residues. Germline CDR1 is GEAIGNYY and CDR2 is EKD. CDR3 protein: CACDSWGTDKLIF. The CDR3 DNA follows: TGTGCCTGTGACAGTTGGGGAACCGATAAACTCATCTTT.

This clone was seen repeatedly, ten times or more. V usage is TRDV1 and J usage is TRDJ1; no definite D call. CDR1 and CDR2 (germline): TSWWSYY, QGS. The CDR3 runs to 17 residues. V was clipped by 2 bases and J by 1 base, with 17 bases between them. The CDR3 loop reads CALGEFSGTGPTDKLIF. CDR3 sequence (DNA): TGTGCTCTTGGGGAATTCTCGGGTACGGGGCCCACCGATAAACTCATCTTT.

This clone showed up just a few times. A far larger clone differs by one base, so this is likely a read error. Because the CDR3's place on the DNA is in doubt, the DNA is left out and the CDR3 is given as listed by TCRdb. V is TRDV2 and J is TRDJ3; TRDD3, the D gene given by the table, was not confirmed from the DNA. CDR1 and CDR2 from the germline V gene are GEAIGNYY and EKD. The CDR3 length equals 21 residues, ends included. The chain's CDR3 is CACDVPDWGFGSSWDTRQMFF.

This clone was seen a few times. A far larger clone is off by one base, so a read error is likely. Other DNA sequences within the sample encode an identical CDR3. The V call is TRDV3, the J call TRDJ1; D is unclear. From germline, CDR1 is TVYSNPD and CDR2 GDNSRS (reference sequence). The CDR3 is 19 residues long. V gave up 2 bases and J gave up 0 bases, with 28 bases separating them. The CDR3 protein is CAFFQPLPCTQMYTDKLIF. The DNA of the CDR3 is TGTGCCTTTTTTCAACCCCTCCCGTGTACCCAGATGTACACCGATAAACTCATCTTT.

This clone has only a few counts. This DNA's translation and the protein TCRdb lists, from a much larger clone, do not match at residue 4, likely due to a read error; the protein shown is translated from the DNA. This chain uses TRDV1 with TRDJ1; 8 positions match TRDD3. The CDR3 is 18 amino acids. Germline loops: CDR1 TSWWSYY, CDR2 QGS. V lost 7 bases and J lost 2; bases outside the gene matches: 18. CDR3 bases: TGTGCTCTTGAGGAGAAACCTGGGGGACTTGAATCTACCGATAAACTCATCTTT. Its protein is CALEEKPGGLESTDKLIF.

This clone was observed a few times. TCRdb lists the protein of a much larger clone for this DNA, which differs at residue 10, so this is likely a read error; the protein given here is translated from the DNA itself. CDR3 loop: CALGELSFWRIQKLIF. In DNA form, the CDR3 reads TGTGCTCTTGGGGAACTCTCCTTCTGGAGGATACAAAAACTCATCTTT. V is TRDV1 and J is TRDJ1; D perhaps matches TRDD3 (6 bases). Matching the DNA to germline supplied the J gene, which TCRdb does not give. Germline assignment: CDR1 TSWWSYY and CDR2 QGS. Trimming removed 0 bases from V and 8 bases from J, with 19 bases in between. The CDR3 spans 16 residues.

This clone was picked up a small number of times. The TCRdb record carries a much larger clone's protein, which differs from this DNA's translation at residue 3; a read error is the likely cause, and the protein listed here is the DNA translation. The J gene is TRDJ1, the V gene TRDV1; possibly TRDD3 for D (6 bases). Since TCRdb gives no J gene, matching the DNA to germline was used here to assign it. This CDR3 has 25 residues. The germline V gene has CDR1 TSWWSYY and CDR2 QGS. This CDR3 reads CAPGELLTALPGVLEVTLYTDKLIF. DNA for the CDR3: TGTGCTCCTGGGGAACTGTTGACAGCCCTACCCGGTGTACTGGAGGTCACACTGTACACCGATAAACTCATCTTT.

This clone was seen many times. The protein in TCRdb stems from a much larger clone and differs at residue 8 from this DNA's translation, likely a read error; here the protein is translated from the DNA. The gene calls are TRDV2 and TRDJ1, with no clear D. The CDR3 extends over 17 amino acids. Germline V gene lookup returns CDR1 GEAIGNYY and CDR2 EKD. V shed 0 bases and J shed 0 bases, with 16 bases lying between them. The CDR3 DNA reads as TGTGCCTGTGACACCGCCGGGGCTCTCCGGTACACCGATAAACTCATCTTT. Its translation: CACDTAGALRYTDKLIF.

This clone has a handful of counts. This DNA translates differently at residue 5 from the TCRdb protein, which is that of a much larger clone; a read error is likely, and the protein shown is the DNA's own translation. The chain links TRDV2 to TRDJ1; 9 nucleotides match TRDD3. TCRdb records no J gene; here it was assigned by comparing the DNA to germline. With V trimmed by 3 bases and J by 2 bases, 36 bases remained unmatched. Germline V gene sequence: CDR1 GEAIGNYY, CDR2 EKD. The CDR3 is 25 residues long. In DNA, the CDR3 is TGTGCCTGTGACGCCGTGGGCCCTTCCCAGGTCCTGGCTACTGGGGGACCCCTTTCGACCGATAAACTCATCTTT. Its protein product is CACDAVGPSQVLATGGPLSTDKLIF.

This clone was counted only a few times. The amino acid sequence in TCRdb belongs to a much larger clone and departs from this DNA's translation at residue 16, likely a sequencing read error; the sequence shown is translated from the DNA. For the V gene the call is TRDV2; the J gene has no call; TRDD3 is taken as the D call from the table, unchecked against the DNA. Germline CDR1 and CDR2: GEAIGNYY and EKD. The CDR3 spans 17 residues. The DNA of the CDR3 is TGTGCCTGTGACACGTTCCGGGGGATACTGTTCGCCGATAAACTCACCTTT. It encodes CACDTFRGILFADKLTF.

Only a few counts were recorded for this clone. Only one base separates this from a far larger clonotype, so it likely reflects a read error. In the same sample, other DNA sequences code for this CDR3. This chain links TRDV1 with TRDJ1; D may be TRDD3 (5 bases). The CDR3 runs to 18 residues. CDR1 and CDR2 (germline): TSWWSYY, QGS. The CDR3 reads CALGEPTTPYGYTDKLIF. The CDR3 nucleotides read TGTGCCCTTGGGGAACCGACGACTCCGTACGGATACACCGATAAACTCATCTTT.

This clone was detected only a few times. This DNA translates differently at residue 15 from the TCRdb protein, which is that of a much larger clone; a read error is likely, and the protein shown is the DNA's own translation. This chain connects TRDV1 to TRDJ1, with 8 bases lining up with TRDD3. TCRdb carries no J gene annotation; the J gene was assigned here by matching the DNA with germline. Germline V gene data show CDR1 as TSWWSYY and CDR2 as QGS. With 0 bases clipped from V and 0 bases from J, the junction kept 30 bases outside the gene matches. This CDR3 has 25 residues. DNA of the CDR3: TGTGCTCTTGGGGAACTGTTGACAGCCCTACCCGGTGTACTGGGGGTCACACTGTACACCGATAAACTCATCTTT. As protein: CALGELLTALPGVLGVTLYTDKLIF.

This clone was seen a handful of times. The protein TCRdb gives is from a much larger clone and does not agree with this DNA's translation at residue 6, likely a read error; the protein shown here comes from the DNA. The chain uses TRDV2 and TRDJ1; 10 bases fit TRDD3. Here the J gene came from matching the DNA to germline, since TCRdb omits it. The CDR3 extends over 18 amino acids. V lost 0 bases and J lost 7; bases outside the gene matches: 16. The germline gives CDR1 GEAIGNYY, CDR2 EKD. The CDR3 bases are TGTGCCTGTGACACCCAGTACACTGGGGGATCTTACTTCGGTAAACTCATCTTT. Its protein product is CACDTQYTGGSYFGKLIF.

About this clone: The mismatch at residue 10 between this DNA's translation and the TCRdb protein of a much larger clone likely reflects a read error; the protein shown is translated from the DNA. The chain combines TRDV1 with TRDJ1; D call uncertain. Germline V lookup: CDR1 TSWWSYY, CDR2 QGS. Trimming stripped 2 bases from V and 0 bases from J, with 22 bases between. CDR3 length: 19 residues. CDR3 amino acids: CALGETVPRETEYTDKLIF. The CDR3 bases are TGTGCTCTTGGGGAAACAGTACCCCGGGAGACTGAGTACACCGATAAACTCATCTTT.

Points on this clone: A far larger clone is one base from this, pointing to a likely read error. Other nucleotide sequences in the sample specify the same CDR3. This sequence joins TRDV2 and TRDJ1, with 10 bases identical to TRDD3. The germline V gene encodes CDR1 GEAIGNYY and CDR2 EKD. The CDR3 has 14 amino acids. CDR3 DNA: TGTGCCTGCGACACGTTGGGGGATACCCGGGGACTCATCTTT. Translation gives CACDTLGDTRGLIF.

In its sample, this clone was seen a few times. TCRdb attributes to this sequence the protein of a much larger clone, which differs from the DNA translation at residue 7; a read error is likely, and the protein displayed is translated from the DNA. This chain joins TRDV1 and TRDJ1, with 7 bases aligning to TRDD2. CDR1 and CDR2 (germline): TSWWSYY, QGS. Germline trimming cut 0 bases from V and 0 bases from J; bases unmatched to any gene: 13. The CDR3 runs 19 residues. DNA for the CDR3: TGTGCTCTTGGGGAACTTTCGGCCTTCCTTTCCCCATACACCGATAAACTCATCTTT. Its translation is CALGELSAFLSPYTDKLIF.

Details on this clone: TCRdb assigns this DNA the protein of a much larger clone, which departs from its translation at residue 4; this likely reflects a read error, and the protein shown comes from translating the DNA. The chain employs TRDV1 and TRDJ1; TRDD3 matches 11 bases. Germline V gene data show CDR1 as TSWWSYY and CDR2 as QGS. The CDR3 extends over 20 amino acids. The junction had 20 bases not matched to a gene; V was cut back by 8 bases and J by 0 bases. The CDR3 region is CALSLPRVLGDSRYTDKLIF. Written as DNA, the CDR3 is TGTGCTCTTAGCCTTCCTAGGGTACTGGGGGATAGCCGGTACACCGATAAACTCATCTTT.

To note about this clone: A far larger clone is only one base removed, so a read error is likely. This sample includes further DNA sequences coding for the same CDR3. The chain employs TRDV1 and TRDJ1; TRDD3 matches at 9 bases. CDR1 is TSWWSYY, CDR2 QGS, per germline. The CDR3 is 16 residues long. CDR3 DNA sequence: TGTGCTCTTGGGGGCCCTGGGGGATCCCACACCGATAAACTCATATTT. It yields the protein CALGGPGGSHTDKLIF.

In regard to this clone: TCRdb's entry gives the protein of a much larger clone, which mismatches this DNA's translation at residue 13, likely from a read error; the protein reported here is translated from the DNA. This rearrangement joins TRDV1 to TRDJ1; 8 bases match TRDD3. TCRdb records no J gene; here it was assigned by comparing the DNA to germline. The CDR3 is made up of 22 amino acids. Losses at the gene ends were 4 bases for V and 2 bases for J; bases not matched to a gene: 27. Germline CDR1 and CDR2: TSWWSYY and QGS. CDR3 residues: CALGVSSTHWGPPALTTDKLIF. The CDR3, as DNA: TGTGCTCTTGGGGTTTCCTCTACGCACTGGGGGCCACCAGCCCTTACAACCGATAAACTCATCTTT.

The sample holds many counts of this clone. This rearrangement joins TRDV1 to TRDJ1, with D possibly TRDD3 on 10 matching bases. Germline-derived CDR1 and CDR2 are TSWWSYY and QGS. Between the trimmed V and J ends, which lost 1 base and 2 bases, there was a span of 32 bases. CDR3 length: 22 amino acids. In DNA form, the CDR3 reads TGTGCTCTTGGGGAACAGGCCTTCCTACGACCACGTTTACTGGGGGATACCGATAAACTCATCTTT. Encoded protein: CALGEQAFLRPRLLGDTDKLIF.

Details on this clone: This could be a read error, since a much larger clone is one nucleotide away. This chain joins TRDV1 and TRDJ1; 8 bases map to TRDD3. Matching the DNA to germline supplied the J gene, which TCRdb does not give. The CDR3 sequence is 19 residues long. Germline CDR1 and CDR2: TSWWSYY and QGS. This chain's CDR3 is CALGELLPQTGDKTDKLIF. For the CDR3, the DNA is TGTGCTCTTGGAGAACTTTTGCCTCAGACGGGGGATAAAACCGATAAACTCATCTTT.

This clone showed up many times. This probably arose from a read error, given a far larger clone one base away. Other DNA sequences of this sample code for an identical CDR3. This chain joins TRDV2 and TRDJ1; D remains ambiguous. CDR1 GEAIGNYY and CDR2 EKD come from the germline V gene. This CDR3 is built from 16 residues. V gave up 1 base and J gave up 1 base, with 15 bases separating them. CDR3 region: CACDTGEGPTTDKLIF. The DNA for the CDR3 is TGTGCCTGTGACACAGGTGAAGGACCCACCACCGATAAACTCATCTTT.

This clone was seen a handful of times. The translation of this DNA and the TCRdb protein of a much larger clone differ at residue 6, probably owing to a read error; the protein shown here is translated from the DNA. The chain has TRDV2 and TRDJ1; 7 nucleotides align to TRDD3. Germline CDR1 GEAIGNYY, CDR2 EKD. Trimming removed 0 bases from V and 2 bases from J; junction bases left unmatched: 11. The CDR3 is 17 residues long. The CDR3 region is CACDTLGEAPRTDKLIF. CDR3 DNA: TGTGCCTGTGACACCTTGGGGGAGGCCCCGAGAACCGATAAACTCATCTTT.

This clone was found many times. This likely came from a read error, as a far larger clone is one base away. This chain joins TRDV2 and TRDJ1, with 9 nucleotides matching TRDD3. With V trimmed by 3 bases and J by 0 bases, 22 bases remained unmatched. The CDR3 runs 21 residues. The germline V gene has CDR1 GEAIGNYY and CDR2 EKD. The CDR3 reads CACDQGQLLGDLLSNTDKLIF. Written as DNA, the CDR3 is TGTGCCTGTGACCAGGGACAATTACTGGGGGACCTCTTAAGTAACACCGATAAACTCATCTTT.

In regard to this clone: TCRdb attributes to this sequence the protein of a much larger clone, which differs from the DNA translation at residue 11; a read error is likely, and the protein displayed is translated from the DNA. The chain employs TRDV2 and TRDJ1, with 9 bases aligning to TRDD3. No J gene was available from TCRdb, and it was assigned here by a germline match of the DNA. The V gene's germline CDR1 is GEAIGNYY and CDR2 EKD. CDR3 size: 16 residues. With V trimmed by 3 bases and J by 3 bases, 10 bases remained unmatched. The CDR3 DNA reads as TGTGCCTGTGACCCTTTACTGGGGGACGACGCCGATAAACTCATCTTT. It is translated as CACDPLLGDDADKLIF.

This clone was detected a few times. A far larger clone lies a single base away; this is likely a read error. At the DNA level, this CDR3 is encoded by other sequences in the same sample as well. V usage is TRDV2 and J usage is TRDJ1, with D tentatively TRDD3 (6 bases). Because TCRdb records no J gene, it was assigned here through a match of the DNA to germline. Germline V gene lookup returns CDR1 GEAIGNYY and CDR2 EKD. CDR3 length: 14 residues. In DNA, the CDR3 is TGTGCCTGCGACACCTTGGGGGTCAACGAGGAACTCATCTTT. It translates to CACDTLGVNEELIF.

To note about this clone: The protein held in TCRdb is that of a much larger clone and does not match this DNA's translation at residue 14, likely because of a read error; the protein shown is translated from the DNA. The V gene is listed as TRDV1; no J gene was called. The germline gives CDR1 TSWWSYY, CDR2 QGS. The CDR3 spans 15 residues. The CDR3 sequence is CALGPSYPRADKLTF. The CDR3 region has the DNA TGTGCTCTTGGGCCCTCTTACCCTAGGGCCGATAAACTCACCTTT.

This clone was counted between two and nine times. A far bigger clonotype differs at one base, so this is likely a read error. Other DNA sequences in the same sample also yield this CDR3. This rearrangement joins TRDV1 to TRDJ2; D is perhaps TRDD3 (9 bases). The J gene is absent in TCRdb and was assigned here via DNA matching to germline. Germline-derived CDR1 and CDR2 are TSWWSYY and QGS. Trimming cost V 8 bases and J 2 bases, with 30 bases left between them. The CDR3 has 20 amino acids. CDR3 bases: TGTGCTCTTTGTGGCCTTCCTAGTACTGGGGGAACTCCCTTGACAGCACAACTCTTCTTT. This gives the protein CALCGLPSTGGTPLTAQLFF.

Note on this clone: This DNA's translation differs at residue 11 from TCRdb's protein, which comes from a much larger clone; a read error is likely, and the protein shown is translated from the DNA. V is TRDV2 and J is TRDJ1; 8 bases map to TRDD2. There are 14 residues in the CDR3. Per germline, CDR1 GEAIGNYY and CDR2 EKD. In nucleotides, the CDR3 is TGTGCCTGTGACACCCTTCCTACTGCCGATGAACTCATCTTT. Encoded protein: CACDTLPTADELIF.